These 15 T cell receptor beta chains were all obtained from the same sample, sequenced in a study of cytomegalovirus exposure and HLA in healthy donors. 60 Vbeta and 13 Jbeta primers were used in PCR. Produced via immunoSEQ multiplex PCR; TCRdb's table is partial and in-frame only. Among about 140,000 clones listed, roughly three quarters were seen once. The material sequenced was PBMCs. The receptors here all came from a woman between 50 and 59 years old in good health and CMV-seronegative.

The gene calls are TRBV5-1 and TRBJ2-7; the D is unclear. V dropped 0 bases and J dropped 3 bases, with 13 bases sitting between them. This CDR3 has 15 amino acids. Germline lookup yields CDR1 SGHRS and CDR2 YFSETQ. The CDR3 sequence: CASSLASGGNYEQYF. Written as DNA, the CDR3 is TGCGCCAGCAGCTTGGCTTCGGGTGGCAACTACGAGCAGTACTTC.

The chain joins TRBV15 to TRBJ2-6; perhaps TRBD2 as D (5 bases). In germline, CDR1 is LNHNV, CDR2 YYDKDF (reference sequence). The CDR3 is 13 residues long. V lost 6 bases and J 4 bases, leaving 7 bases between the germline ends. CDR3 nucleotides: TGTGCCACCAGGGGAGCCGGGGCCAACGTCCTGACTTTC. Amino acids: CATRGAGANVLTF.

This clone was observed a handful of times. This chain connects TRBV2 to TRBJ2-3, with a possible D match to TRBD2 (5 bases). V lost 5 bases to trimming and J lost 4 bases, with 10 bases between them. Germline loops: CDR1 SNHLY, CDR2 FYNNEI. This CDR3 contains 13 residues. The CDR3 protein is CASSPTRADTQYF. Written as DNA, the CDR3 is TGTGCCAGCAGTCCTACTAGGGCAGATACGCAGTATTTT.

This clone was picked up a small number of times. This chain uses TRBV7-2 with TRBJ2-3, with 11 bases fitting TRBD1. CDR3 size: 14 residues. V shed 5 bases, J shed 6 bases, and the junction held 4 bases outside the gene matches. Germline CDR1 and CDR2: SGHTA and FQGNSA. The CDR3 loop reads CASSPRDRGDTQYF. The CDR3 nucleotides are TGTGCCAGCAGCCCGCGGGACAGGGGGGATACGCAGTATTTT.

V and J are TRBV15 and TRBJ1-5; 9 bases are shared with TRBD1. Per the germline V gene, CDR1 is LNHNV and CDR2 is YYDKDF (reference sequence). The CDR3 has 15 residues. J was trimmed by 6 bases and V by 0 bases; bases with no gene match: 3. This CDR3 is CATSREQGAGQPQHF. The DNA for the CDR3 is TGTGCCACCAGCAGAGAACAGGGGGCCGGTCAGCCCCAGCATTTT.

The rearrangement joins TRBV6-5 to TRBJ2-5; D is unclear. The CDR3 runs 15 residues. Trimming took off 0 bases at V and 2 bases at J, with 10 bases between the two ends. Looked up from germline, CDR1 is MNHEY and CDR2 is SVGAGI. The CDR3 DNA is TGTGCCAGCAGTTACTCGATCCTCAGACAAGAGACCCAGTACTTC. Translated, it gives CASSYSILRQETQYF.

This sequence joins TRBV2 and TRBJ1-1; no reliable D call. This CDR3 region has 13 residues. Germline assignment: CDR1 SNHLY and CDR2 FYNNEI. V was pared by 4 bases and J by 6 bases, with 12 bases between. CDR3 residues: CASSVIVSAEAFF. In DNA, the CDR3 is TGTGCCAGCAGTGTTATCGTCAGTGCTGAAGCTTTCTTT.

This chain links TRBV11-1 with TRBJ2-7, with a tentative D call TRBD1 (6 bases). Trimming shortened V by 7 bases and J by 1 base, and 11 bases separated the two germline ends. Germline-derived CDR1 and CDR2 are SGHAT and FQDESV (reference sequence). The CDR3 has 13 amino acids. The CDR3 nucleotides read TGTGCCAGCACCCAAACAGGGTCCTACGAGCAGTACTTC. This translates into CASTQTGSYEQYF.

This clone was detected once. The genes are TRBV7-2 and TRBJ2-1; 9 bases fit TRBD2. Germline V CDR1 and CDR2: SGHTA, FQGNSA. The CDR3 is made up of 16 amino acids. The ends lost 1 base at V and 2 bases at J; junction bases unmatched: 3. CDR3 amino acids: CASSLVGGGAYNEQFF. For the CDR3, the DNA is TGTGCCAGCAGCTTAGTGGGCGGGGGGGCCTACAATGAGCAGTTCTTC.

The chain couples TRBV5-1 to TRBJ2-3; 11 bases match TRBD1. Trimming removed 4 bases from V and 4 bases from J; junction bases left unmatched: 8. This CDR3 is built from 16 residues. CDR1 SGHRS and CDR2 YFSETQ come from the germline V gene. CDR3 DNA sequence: TGCGCCAGCAGCCCACGGACAGGGGGCGCGTCAGATACGCAGTATTTT. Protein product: CASSPRTGGASDTQYF.

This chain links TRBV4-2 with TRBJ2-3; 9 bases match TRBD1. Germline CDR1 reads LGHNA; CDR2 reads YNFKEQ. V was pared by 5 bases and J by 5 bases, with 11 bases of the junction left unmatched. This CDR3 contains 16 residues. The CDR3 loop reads CASSVRQGVGEDTQYF. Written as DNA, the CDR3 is TGTGCCAGCAGCGTTCGACAGGGGGTTGGCGAAGATACGCAGTATTTT.

The CDR3 here is CASSHRPGTGGITGELFF. DNA for the CDR3: TGTGCCAGCAGCCATCGCCCCGGGACAGGGGGGATCACCGGGGAGCTGTTTTTT. This rearrangement joins TRBV14 to TRBJ2-2, with 11 positions matching TRBD1. V lost 3 bases and J lost 4; bases outside the gene matches: 10. The CDR3 has 18 amino acids. Germline V gene sequence: CDR1 SGHDN, CDR2 FVKESK.

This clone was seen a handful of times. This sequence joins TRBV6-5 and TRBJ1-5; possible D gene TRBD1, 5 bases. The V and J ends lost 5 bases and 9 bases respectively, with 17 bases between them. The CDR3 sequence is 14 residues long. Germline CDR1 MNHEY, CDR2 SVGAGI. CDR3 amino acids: CASSLAGPIGPQHF. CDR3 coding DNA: TGTGCCAGCAGTCTGGCAGGGCCTATAGGGCCCCAGCATTTT.

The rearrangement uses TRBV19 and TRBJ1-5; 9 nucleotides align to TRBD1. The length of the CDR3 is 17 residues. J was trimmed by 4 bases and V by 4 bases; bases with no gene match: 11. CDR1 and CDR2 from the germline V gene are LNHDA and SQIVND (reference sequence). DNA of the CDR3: TGTGCCAGTAGTACATTCCTAACAGGGGGCGCTAATCAGCCCCAGCATTTT. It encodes CASSTFLTGGANQPQHF.

The CDR3 here is CASSVAPQGPQETQYF. Here the CDR3 DNA reads TGTGCCAGCAGCGTAGCTCCACAGGGACCCCAAGAGACCCAGTACTTC. The chain employs TRBV9 and TRBJ2-5, with D possibly TRBD1 on 6 matching bases. Trimming pared 0 bases from V and 1 base from J, leaving 13 bases between. This CDR3 has 16 amino acids. CDR1 and CDR2 (germline): SGDLS, YYNGEE.